The rows below give T cell receptor beta chains drawn from one sample of a study of vaccination and CD4 T cells after COVID-19. Which antigens these TCRs recognize remains unknown. MiXCR, applied by TCRdb to the PCR reads, yields one record per CDR3 protein. The table has about 24,000 distinct CDR3 sequences, about 42% seen once. This material consisted of CD4+ T cells from blood, cultured in vitro, taken about 7 months after SARS-CoV-2 vaccination. Receptors were obtained from a human donor who had recovered from COVID-19. Both conserved end residues are part of each CDR3. The order of the fields is V gene, clone size, D gene, J gene, CDR3 length, CDR3 protein, CDR3 DNA. The D gene is left open where the match is weak. The size field is filled for only some rows; it gives once, few, many or a size class.

v_gene: TRBV10-3
abundance: few
d_gene: .
j_gene: TRBJ1-5
len: 15
CDR3aa: CAISERQGRDQPQHF
CDR3nt: TGTGCCATCAGTGAAAGGCAGGGTCGGGATCAGCCCCAGCATTTT

v_gene: TRBV2
abundance: .
d_gene: TRBD1
j_gene: TRBJ2-7
len: 14
CDR3aa: CASGAGTGVYEQYF
CDR3nt: TGTGCCAGCGGCGCCGGGACAGGGGTCTACGAGCAGTACTTC

v_gene: TRBV29-1
abundance: .
d_gene: TRBD1
j_gene: TRBJ1-1
len: 13
CDR3aa: CSVRDRANTEAFF
CDR3nt: TGCAGCGTGCGGGACAGGGCGAACACTGAAGCTTTCTTT

v_gene: TRBV5-1
abundance: .
d_gene: TRBD2
j_gene: TRBJ2-1
len: 15
CDR3aa: CASSLGVAGVDEQFF
CDR3nt: TGCGCCAGCAGCTTGGGGGTAGCGGGAGTCGATGAGCAGTTCTTC

v_gene: TRBV28
abundance: .
d_gene: TRBD1
j_gene: TRBJ1-3
len: 15
CDR3aa: CASSATGGRGNTIYF
CDR3nt: TGTGCCAGCAGTGCTACAGGGGGCCGTGGAAACACCATATATTTT

v_gene: TRBV7-9
abundance: .
d_gene: .
j_gene: TRBJ1-1
len: 14
CDR3aa: CASSLGVITTEAFF
CDR3nt: TGTGCCAGCAGCTTAGGAGTGATAACCACTGAAGCTTTCTTT

v_gene: TRBV7-3
abundance: few
d_gene: .
j_gene: TRBJ2-1
len: 16
CDR3aa: CASSLWASEESNEQFF
CDR3nt: TGTGCCAGCAGCTTATGGGCTAGCGAGGAAAGCAATGAGCAGTTCTTC

v_gene: TRBV20-1
abundance: .
d_gene: TRBD2
j_gene: TRBJ2-7
len: 15
CDR3aa: CSAQRRSGGSYEQYF
CDR3nt: TGCAGTGCCCAGCGTCGAAGCGGGGGATCCTACGAGCAGTACTTC

v_gene: TRBV6-1
abundance: few
d_gene: .
j_gene: TRBJ1-1
len: 15
CDR3aa: CASSDTGRWDTEAFF
CDR3nt: TGTGCCAGCAGTGACACAGGGAGATGGGACACTGAAGCTTTCTTT

v_gene: TRBV28
abundance: .
d_gene: TRBD1
j_gene: TRBJ1-5
len: 16
CDR3aa: CASSLDRGPGRQPQHF
CDR3nt: TGTGCCAGCAGCCTAGACAGGGGGCCCGGTCGTCAGCCCCAGCATTTT

v_gene: TRBV5-4
abundance: .
d_gene: .
j_gene: TRBJ1-1
len: 12
CDR3aa: CASSGMGVRAFF
CDR3nt: TGTGCCAGCAGCGGGATGGGGGTTAGGGCTTTCTTT

v_gene: TRBV7-2
abundance: .
d_gene: TRBD2
j_gene: TRBJ2-7
len: 16
CDR3aa: CASRQTVAGTYYEQYF
CDR3nt: TGTGCCAGCAGACAAACCGTAGCGGGAACCTACTACGAGCAGTACTTC

v_gene: TRBV6-1
abundance: .
d_gene: TRBD2
j_gene: TRBJ2-4
len: 15
CDR3aa: CASSTGGLAKNIQYF
CDR3nt: TGTGCCAGCAGTACGGGGGGGCTAGCCAAAAACATTCAGTACTTC

v_gene: TRBV2
abundance: .
d_gene: .
j_gene: TRBJ2-5
len: 15
CDR3aa: CASSPTRVRQETQYF
CDR3nt: TGTGCCAGCAGTCCCACCAGGGTTAGGCAAGAGACCCAGTACTTC

v_gene: TRBV20-1
abundance: .
d_gene: TRBD1
j_gene: TRBJ2-7
len: 14
CDR3aa: CSARADRGFYEQYF
CDR3nt: TGCAGTGCTAGAGCGGACAGGGGTTTTTACGAGCAGTACTTC

v_gene: TRBV7-9
abundance: .
d_gene: .
j_gene: TRBJ2-1
len: 15
CDR3aa: CASSLPRGDNNEQFF
CDR3nt: TGTGCCAGCAGCTTACCCCGAGGGGACAACAATGAGCAGTTCTTC

v_gene: TRBV5-4
abundance: .
d_gene: TRBD2
j_gene: TRBJ2-7
len: 17
CDR3aa: CASSPGTSGSLEYEQYF
CDR3nt: TGTGCCAGCAGTCCCGGGACTAGCGGGAGTCTCGAGTACGAGCAGTACTTC

v_gene: TRBV7-6
abundance: .
d_gene: .
j_gene: TRBJ2-7
len: 15
CDR3aa: CASSSGWGRTYEQYF
CDR3nt: TGTGCCAGCAGCTCCGGGTGGGGACGAACCTACGAGCAGTACTTC

v_gene: TRBV7-9
abundance: .
d_gene: .
j_gene: TRBJ1-1
len: 13
CDR3aa: CASSLDQNTEAFF
CDR3nt: TGTGCCAGCAGCTTAGACCAGAACACTGAAGCTTTCTTT

v_gene: TRBV24-1
abundance: .
d_gene: TRBD2
j_gene: TRBJ2-7
len: 16
CDR3aa: CATSARAAGGFYEQYF
CDR3nt: TGTGCCACCAGTGCGAGGGCGGCGGGAGGGTTCTACGAGCAGTACTTC

v_gene: TRBV6-5
abundance: .
d_gene: .
j_gene: TRBJ1-1
len: 13
CDR3aa: CASSYSRATEAFF
CDR3nt: TGTGCCAGCAGTTACTCACGGGCCACTGAAGCTTTCTTT

v_gene: TRBV19
abundance: .
d_gene: .
j_gene: TRBJ1-6
len: 16
CDR3aa: CASRTTGRSDNSPLHF
CDR3nt: TGTGCCAGTAGGACCACAGGGAGGAGTGATAATTCACCCCTCCACTTT

v_gene: TRBV20-1
abundance: few
d_gene: .
j_gene: TRBJ2-1
len: 16
CDR3aa: CSARDSWGSSYNEQFF
CDR3nt: TGCAGTGCTAGAGACTCCTGGGGTTCATCCTACAATGAGCAGTTCTTC

v_gene: TRBV7-9
abundance: .
d_gene: .
j_gene: TRBJ2-5
len: 14
CDR3aa: CASSLQGLGETQYF
CDR3nt: TGTGCCAGCAGCTTACAAGGGTTGGGAGAGACCCAGTACTTC

v_gene: TRBV20-1
abundance: .
d_gene: .
j_gene: TRBJ1-5
len: 12
CDR3aa: CSARQGNQPQHF
CDR3nt: TGCAGTGCTAGACAGGGGAACCAGCCCCAGCATTTT

v_gene: TRBV12-3/TRBV12-4
abundance: few
d_gene: TRBD1
j_gene: TRBJ2-5
len: 15
CDR3aa: CASSFRQGGVGTQYF
CDR3nt: TGTGCCAGCAGTTTCCGACAAGGGGGCGTGGGGACCCAGTACTTC

v_gene: TRBV7-8
abundance: .
d_gene: TRBD2
j_gene: TRBJ2-7
len: 16
CDR3aa: CASSSPSGGRAHEQYF
CDR3nt: TGTGCCAGCAGCTCGCCGAGTGGCGGGAGGGCCCACGAGCAGTACTTC

v_gene: TRBV6-5
abundance: .
d_gene: TRBD1
j_gene: TRBJ1-1
len: 16
CDR3aa: CASSSSGQLGGTEAFF
CDR3nt: TGTGCCAGCAGTTCCTCGGGACAGCTTGGGGGCACTGAAGCTTTCTTT

v_gene: TRBV19
abundance: .
d_gene: .
j_gene: TRBJ1-5
len: 17
CDR3aa: CASSKIGTGISNQPQHF
CDR3nt: TGTGCCAGTAGTAAAATCGGGACGGGGATTAGCAATCAGCCCCAGCATTTT

v_gene: TRBV6-1
abundance: .
d_gene: .
j_gene: TRBJ1-1
len: 14
CDR3aa: CASRQAGPWAEAFF
CDR3nt: TGTGCCAGCAGACAAGCCGGGCCGTGGGCTGAAGCTTTCTTT

v_gene: TRBV6-1
abundance: .
d_gene: .
j_gene: TRBJ1-3
len: 16
CDR3aa: CASSRTRVGSGNTIYF
CDR3nt: TGTGCCAGCAGCCGAACGAGGGTAGGATCTGGAAACACCATATATTTT

v_gene: TRBV7-9
abundance: .
d_gene: .
j_gene: TRBJ2-5
len: 12
CDR3aa: CASSLVGETQYF
CDR3nt: TGTGCCAGCAGCTTAGTGGGTGAGACCCAGTACTTC

v_gene: TRBV28
abundance: .
d_gene: .
j_gene: TRBJ2-7
len: 16
CDR3aa: CASSLFAFGATYEQYF
CDR3nt: TGTGCCAGCAGTTTATTCGCTTTCGGGGCCACCTACGAGCAGTACTTC

v_gene: TRBV20-1
abundance: .
d_gene: .
j_gene: TRBJ1-5
len: 14
CDR3aa: CSARIGRYNQPQHF
CDR3nt: TGCAGTGCTAGGATTGGTAGGTACAATCAGCCCCAGCATTTT

v_gene: TRBV6-1
abundance: .
d_gene: .
j_gene: TRBJ2-3
len: 13
CDR3aa: CASRGTASDTQYF
CDR3nt: TGTGCCAGCAGAGGGACGGCTTCGGATACGCAGTATTTT

v_gene: TRBV7-8
abundance: .
d_gene: .
j_gene: TRBJ2-7
len: 14
CDR3aa: CASSFEDSFYEQYF
CDR3nt: TGTGCCAGCAGCTTCGAGGACAGTTTCTACGAGCAGTACTTC

v_gene: TRBV11-1
abundance: .
d_gene: .
j_gene: TRBJ2-1
len: 13
CDR3aa: CASSLGLDRGQFF
CDR3nt: TGTGCCAGCAGCTTAGGTCTGGACCGGGGGCAGTTCTTC

v_gene: TRBV27
abundance: few
d_gene: .
j_gene: TRBJ1-5
len: 15
CDR3aa: CASSFRGRGNQPQHF
CDR3nt: TGTGCCAGCAGTTTCCGGGGGCGAGGCAATCAGCCCCAGCATTTT

v_gene: TRBV28
abundance: .
d_gene: .
j_gene: TRBJ2-3
len: 12
CDR3aa: CASSFGPGTQYF
CDR3nt: TGTGCCAGCAGTTTCGGACCTGGTACGCAGTATTTT

v_gene: TRBV28
abundance: few
d_gene: .
j_gene: TRBJ1-2
len: 16
CDR3aa: CASRTPRQAANYGYTF
CDR3nt: TGTGCCAGCAGGACCCCGAGACAGGCCGCTAACTATGGCTACACCTTC

v_gene: TRBV25-1
abundance: .
d_gene: .
j_gene: TRBJ2-7
len: 14
CDR3aa: CASSPVFGLYEQYF
CDR3nt: TGTGCCAGCAGTCCCGTTTTTGGGCTCTACGAGCAGTACTTC

v_gene: TRBV11-3
abundance: few
d_gene: .
j_gene: TRBJ1-1
len: 13
CDR3aa: CASSLAMNTEAFF
CDR3nt: TGTGCCAGCAGCTTAGCTATGAACACTGAAGCTTTCTTT

v_gene: TRBV2
abundance: .
d_gene: .
j_gene: TRBJ1-5
len: 13
CDR3aa: CAGKGTGNQPQHF
CDR3nt: TGTGCCGGAAAAGGGACGGGTAATCAGCCCCAGCATTTT

v_gene: TRBV7-9
abundance: .
d_gene: .
j_gene: TRBJ1-2
len: 16
CDR3aa: CASSWGRGSANYGYTF
CDR3nt: TGTGCCAGCAGCTGGGGGAGGGGCAGTGCGAACTATGGCTACACCTTC